This is a list of T cell receptor beta chains from one sample in a study of brain T cells in children with intractable seizures. Repertoires were generated with immunoSEQ multiplex PCR, while TCRdb's copy carries only in-frame clones and drops some. Of roughly 64,000 clones listed, roughly 95% are singletons. The specimen comprised peripheral blood, sampled at surgery. These receptors all come from a boy younger than two with focal cortical dysplasia and intractable seizures. Both conserved end residues are part of each CDR3. Each record gives: J gene, D gene, V gene, clone size, CDR3 DNA, CDR3 protein. D genes are given only for firm matches. Only part of the rows carry a size: once, few, many, or a class if the clone is expanded.

J gene: TRBJ2-7; D gene: TRBD2; V gene: TRBV7-9; clone size: .; CDR3 DNA: TGTGCCAGCAGCCCAATCCTTACTAGCGGGGGGTCTTACTACGAGCAGTACTTC; CDR3 protein: CASSPILTSGGSYYEQYF
J gene: TRBJ2-3; D gene: .; V gene: TRBV27; clone size: .; CDR3 DNA: TGTGCCAGCAGTGTTGGACCTGGGGCAGATACGCAGTATTTT; CDR3 protein: CASSVGPGADTQYF
J gene: TRBJ2-1; D gene: TRBD1; V gene: TRBV5-1; clone size: .; CDR3 DNA: TGCGCCAGCAGCCCCGGGACAGGGAAATACAATGAGCAGTTCTTC; CDR3 protein: CASSPGTGKYNEQFF
J gene: TRBJ2-5; D gene: TRBD2; V gene: TRBV7-9; clone size: .; CDR3 DNA: TGTGCCAGCAGCTTAGCGGAGCCCAGCGGGAGAACAGAGACCCAGTACTTC; CDR3 protein: CASSLAEPSGRTETQYF
J gene: TRBJ2-3; D gene: TRBD2; V gene: TRBV4-1; clone size: once; CDR3 DNA: TGCGCCAGCAGCCTAAGCCTCAGACTAGCGGGAACCACAGATACGCAGTATTTT; CDR3 protein: CASSLSLRLAGTTDTQYF
J gene: TRBJ2-3; D gene: TRBD2; V gene: TRBV2; clone size: .; CDR3 DNA: TGTGCCAGAGGGACTAGCGGGAGCACAGATACGCAGTATTTT; CDR3 protein: CARGTSGSTDTQYF
J gene: TRBJ2-3; D gene: TRBD2; V gene: TRBV7-2; clone size: .; CDR3 DNA: TGTGCCAGCAGCTTAGTCTTGGCGGGAGACGTTCCAGATACGCAGTATTTT; CDR3 protein: CASSLVLAGDVPDTQYF
J gene: TRBJ1-2; D gene: .; V gene: TRBV3-1/TRBV3-2; clone size: .; CDR3 DNA: TGTGCCAGCAGCCCCTTCGGGGCGTCTAACTATGGCTACACCTTC; CDR3 protein: CASSPFGASNYGYTF
J gene: TRBJ2-7; D gene: .; V gene: TRBV15; clone size: .; CDR3 DNA: TGTGCCACCAGCAGATCCGCTGCGGGTTTCGAGCAGTACTTC; CDR3 protein: CATSRSAAGFEQYF
J gene: TRBJ1-1; D gene: .; V gene: TRBV29-1; clone size: .; CDR3 DNA: TGCAGCGTTCCCGCCCACGGGAACACTGAAGCTTTCTTT; CDR3 protein: CSVPAHGNTEAFF
J gene: TRBJ2-5; D gene: TRBD2; V gene: TRBV6-2/TRBV6-3; clone size: .; CDR3 DNA: TGTGCCAGCAGTTTCCTAGGACTAGCGGGAGGAGAGACCCAGTACTTC; CDR3 protein: CASSFLGLAGGETQYF
J gene: TRBJ2-4; D gene: TRBD2; V gene: TRBV5-1; clone size: .; CDR3 DNA: TGCGCCAGCAGTCTAAGCGGGGGGCCTATTCAGTACTTC; CDR3 protein: CASSLSGGPIQYF
J gene: TRBJ2-1; D gene: TRBD2; V gene: TRBV7-9; clone size: .; CDR3 DNA: TGTGCCAGCAGCCCGAGACTAGCGGGGAAAAAGAGCTCCTACAATGAGCAGTTCTTC; CDR3 protein: CASSPRLAGKKSSYNEQFF
J gene: TRBJ2-3; D gene: TRBD2; V gene: TRBV7-2; clone size: .; CDR3 DNA: TGTGCCAGCAATCTAGCGGGGGGGGCGTACGCGCAGTATTTT; CDR3 protein: CASNLAGGAYAQYF
J gene: TRBJ2-3; D gene: TRBD2; V gene: TRBV6-6; clone size: .; CDR3 DNA: TGTGCCAGCAAGGGGGGACTAGCGGGAGGGACAGATACGCAGTATTTT; CDR3 protein: CASKGGLAGGTDTQYF
J gene: TRBJ2-1; D gene: .; V gene: TRBV6-5; clone size: once; CDR3 DNA: TGTGCCAGCAGTTACTCTTTGGGGGGGCCGAACAATGAGCAGTTCTTC; CDR3 protein: CASSYSLGGPNNEQFF
J gene: TRBJ2-3; D gene: .; V gene: TRBV27; clone size: .; CDR3 DNA: TGTGCCAGCAGTTTCTCGGCAGGACCCACAGATACGCAGTATTTT; CDR3 protein: CASSFSAGPTDTQYF
J gene: TRBJ2-2; D gene: .; V gene: TRBV10-3; clone size: once; CDR3 DNA: TGTGCCATCAGTTCGATTTGGACATCGAACACCGGGGAGCTGTTTTTT; CDR3 protein: CAISSIWTSNTGELFF
J gene: TRBJ2-7; D gene: .; V gene: TRBV28; clone size: .; CDR3 DNA: TGTGCCAGCAGTTTGAGGGGGAGAATCCGGGAGCAGTACTTC; CDR3 protein: CASSLRGRIREQYF
J gene: TRBJ2-1; D gene: TRBD1; V gene: TRBV6-5; clone size: .; CDR3 DNA: TGTGCCACCTCCCAGGGGGACCCTCTCTACAATGAGCAGTTCTTC; CDR3 protein: CATSQGDPLYNEQFF
J gene: TRBJ2-4; D gene: TRBD1; V gene: TRBV5-4; clone size: .; CDR3 DNA: TGTGCCAGCAGCTTAGATGTACAGGGGCTAGCCAAAAACATTCAGTACTTC; CDR3 protein: CASSLDVQGLAKNIQYF
J gene: TRBJ2-7; D gene: .; V gene: TRBV7-3; clone size: .; CDR3 DNA: TGTGCCAGCAGCTTAAACGGACGAACCGAGCAGTACTTC; CDR3 protein: CASSLNGRTEQYF
J gene: TRBJ2-1; D gene: TRBD2; V gene: TRBV7-9; clone size: .; CDR3 DNA: TGTGCCAGCAGCGAGCCTAGCGGGAGGGCCTACAATGAGCAGTTCTTC; CDR3 protein: CASSEPSGRAYNEQFF
J gene: TRBJ1-2; D gene: .; V gene: TRBV5-6; clone size: once; CDR3 DNA: TGTGCCAGCAGCCCCGGCGGATATGGCTACACCTTC; CDR3 protein: CASSPGGYGYTF
J gene: TRBJ1-3; D gene: .; V gene: TRBV7-3; clone size: .; CDR3 DNA: TGTGCCAGCAGCCTAACCCTCGGGGATAGGAGTGAAACCATGGACTCAGCTGGAAACACCATATATTTT; CDR3 protein: CASSLTLGDRSETMDSAGNTIYF
J gene: TRBJ2-1; D gene: TRBD2; V gene: TRBV19; clone size: .; CDR3 DNA: TGTGCCAGTAGTATTGCTAGCGGGGGGTTGAGCTCCTACAATGAGCAGTTCTTC; CDR3 protein: CASSIASGGLSSYNEQFF
J gene: TRBJ2-5; D gene: .; V gene: TRBV27; clone size: .; CDR3 DNA: TGTGCCAGCAGTTTCGGGAAGACCCAGTACTTC; CDR3 protein: CASSFGKTQYF
J gene: TRBJ2-7; D gene: TRBD1; V gene: TRBV5-5; clone size: once; CDR3 DNA: TGTGCCAGCAGCCTGGGGGACAGTCCCTACGAGCAGTACTTC; CDR3 protein: CASSLGDSPYEQYF
J gene: TRBJ2-2; D gene: TRBD1; V gene: TRBV6-5; clone size: .; CDR3 DNA: TGTGCCAGCAGTTCAGGGGGCACGGGCACCGGGGAGCTGTTTTTT; CDR3 protein: CASSSGGTGTGELFF
J gene: TRBJ2-1; D gene: .; V gene: TRBV10-3; clone size: .; CDR3 DNA: TGTGCCATCAGTGAGTGGGCGGGATACAATGAGCAGTTCTTC; CDR3 protein: CAISEWAGYNEQFF
J gene: TRBJ2-5; D gene: .; V gene: TRBV28; clone size: .; CDR3 DNA: TGTGCCAGCAGTCGACGGCCAGCGTTGGAGACCCAGTACTTC; CDR3 protein: CASSRRPALETQYF
J gene: TRBJ1-2; D gene: .; V gene: TRBV18; clone size: .; CDR3 DNA: TGTGCCAGCTCACCGACATCGAGACAGGATGGGAACTATGGCTACACCTTC; CDR3 protein: CASSPTSRQDGNYGYTF
J gene: TRBJ1-1; D gene: .; V gene: TRBV4-3; clone size: .; CDR3 DNA: TGCGCCAGCAGCCAAGATTTACAGGGCACTGAAGCTTTCTTT; CDR3 protein: CASSQDLQGTEAFF
J gene: TRBJ2-2; D gene: .; V gene: TRBV19; clone size: .; CDR3 DNA: TGTGCCAGTAGTTCAAACAGGAGGACCGGGGAGCTGTTTTTT; CDR3 protein: CASSSNRRTGELFF
J gene: TRBJ2-1; D gene: TRBD2; V gene: TRBV6-2/TRBV6-3; clone size: once; CDR3 DNA: TGTGCCAGCAGCCTAGCGGGATACTACAATGAGCAGTTCTTC; CDR3 protein: CASSLAGYYNEQFF
J gene: TRBJ2-5; D gene: TRBD2; V gene: TRBV6-1; clone size: .; CDR3 DNA: TGTGCCAGCAGTGAAGGTCGGGGACTAGCGGGGTGGTACACCCAAGAGACCCAGTACTTC; CDR3 protein: CASSEGRGLAGWYTQETQYF
J gene: TRBJ1-1; D gene: .; V gene: TRBV11-2; clone size: .; CDR3 DNA: TGTGCCAGCAGCTCAGCCTCTGTCAAAAGAATGAACACTGAAGCTTTCTTT; CDR3 protein: CASSSASVKRMNTEAFF
J gene: TRBJ2-1; D gene: .; V gene: TRBV7-8; clone size: once; CDR3 DNA: TGTGCCAGCAGCTTCTTCGGGAGAGGGTTCAATGAGCAGTTCTTC; CDR3 protein: CASSFFGRGFNEQFF
J gene: TRBJ2-7; D gene: TRBD2; V gene: TRBV4-2; clone size: .; CDR3 DNA: TGTGCCAGCAGCCCCCGGACTAGCGGGAGGTCGGAAGAGCAGTACTTC; CDR3 protein: CASSPRTSGRSEEQYF
J gene: TRBJ1-1; D gene: .; V gene: TRBV27; clone size: .; CDR3 DNA: TGTGCCAGCAACCAACCCAAACAGAACACTGAAGCTTTCTTT; CDR3 protein: CASNQPKQNTEAFF
J gene: TRBJ2-5; D gene: .; V gene: TRBV18; clone size: .; CDR3 DNA: TGTGCCAGCTCACCAAGAGGGGAGACCCAGTACTTC; CDR3 protein: CASSPRGETQYF
J gene: TRBJ2-7; D gene: TRBD1; V gene: TRBV28; clone size: .; CDR3 DNA: TGTGCCAGCAGTTTACTCGTTTTCGGGACAGGGTTTTACGAGCAGTACTTC; CDR3 protein: CASSLLVFGTGFYEQYF
J gene: TRBJ2-1; D gene: .; V gene: TRBV24-1; clone size: .; CDR3 DNA: TGTGCCACCAGTGACCGTTGGAATGAGCAGTTCTTC; CDR3 protein: CATSDRWNEQFF
J gene: TRBJ1-2; D gene: .; V gene: TRBV12-3/TRBV12-4; clone size: .; CDR3 DNA: TGTGCCAGCAGTAAAGGTCCAAACTATGGCTACACCTTC; CDR3 protein: CASSKGPNYGYTF
J gene: TRBJ2-3; D gene: TRBD1; V gene: TRBV5-1; clone size: .; CDR3 DNA: TGCGCCAGCAGCCAGCTTGGACAGGGGGTTTTTTCTAGCACAGATACGCAGTATTTT; CDR3 protein: CASSQLGQGVFSSTDTQYF
J gene: TRBJ1-2; D gene: .; V gene: TRBV7-2; clone size: .; CDR3 DNA: TGTGCCAGCAGCCGCCCGGGGGGCTATGGCTACACCTTC; CDR3 protein: CASSRPGGYGYTF
J gene: TRBJ2-5; D gene: TRBD2; V gene: TRBV25-1; clone size: .; CDR3 DNA: TGTGCCAGCTCCGGGTTGACTAGCGGGGGGAAAGAGACCCAGTACTTC; CDR3 protein: CASSGLTSGGKETQYF
J gene: TRBJ2-1; D gene: .; V gene: TRBV18; clone size: .; CDR3 DNA: TGTGCCAGCTCACCGCAGCGGGTGGGTCATGAGCAGTTCTTC; CDR3 protein: CASSPQRVGHEQFF
J gene: TRBJ2-6; D gene: TRBD1; V gene: TRBV6-5; clone size: once; CDR3 DNA: TGTGCCAGCAGTTCCTGGGACAGTTCTGGGGCCAACGTCCTGACTTTC; CDR3 protein: CASSSWDSSGANVLTF
J gene: TRBJ2-1; D gene: TRBD2; V gene: TRBV5-1; clone size: .; CDR3 DNA: TGCGCCAGCAGCTCTCTAGCGGGGGGCTTGTACAATGAGCAGTTCTTC; CDR3 protein: CASSSLAGGLYNEQFF
J gene: TRBJ2-1; D gene: .; V gene: TRBV27; clone size: .; CDR3 DNA: TGTGCCAGCAGCCCAGGCGGCTCCTACAATGAGCAGTTCTTC; CDR3 protein: CASSPGGSYNEQFF